A selection of T cell receptor beta chains follows, all from one sample in a study of blood T cell repertoires in COVID-19. Clones were read by immunoSEQ multiplex PCR, and TCRdb kept only the in-frame ones, dropping some. The sample holds around 94,000 clones, 80% to 90% seen once. What was sequenced was peripheral blood. These receptors originate from a man between 35 and 55 years old with active or convalescent COVID-19. Each CDR3 is given with its conserved first and last residue. D genes are given only for firm matches. Only part of the rows carry a size: once, few, many, or a class if the clone is expanded.

clone size	V gene	D gene	J gene	CDR3 length	CDR3 protein	CDR3 DNA
-	TRBV12-3/TRBV12-4	-	TRBJ2-3	13	CASSFKGADTQYF	TGTGCCAGCAGTTTTAAAGGGGCGGATACGCAGTATTTT
-	TRBV6-5	-	TRBJ2-2	14	CASSPSGSAGELFF	TGTGCCAGCAGCCCCAGCGGGTCCGCCGGGGAGCTGTTTTTT
-	TRBV2	-	TRBJ2-3	13	CASSSSGYNTQYF	TGTGCCAGCAGCTCGTCGGGGTACAATACGCAGTATTTT
-	TRBV6-2/TRBV6-3	-	TRBJ2-5	14	CASSPRTIQETQYF	TGTGCCAGCAGTCCCCGAACTATCCAAGAGACCCAGTACTTC
-	TRBV7-9	-	TRBJ1-6	16	CASSPQTPSYNSPLHF	TGTGCCAGCAGCCCACAGACCCCCTCCTATAATTCACCCCTCCACTTT
-	TRBV9	-	TRBJ2-4	16	CASSEGPWGPKNIQYF	TGTGCCAGCAGCGAAGGCCCATGGGGGCCCAAAAACATTCAGTACTTC
-	TRBV7-9	TRBD1	TRBJ1-6	15	CASSRDRGDNSPLHF	TGTGCCAGCAGCAGGGACAGGGGGGATAATTCACCCCTCCACTTT
-	TRBV4-2	-	TRBJ2-7	13	CASSPRYTYEQYF	TGTGCCAGCAGCCCCCGCTATACCTACGAGCAGTACTTC
few	TRBV11-2	TRBD2	TRBJ2-5	19	CASSFPREGSGGEKETQYF	TGTGCCAGCAGCTTCCCACGGGAGGGTAGCGGGGGTGAAAAAGAGACCCAGTACTTC
-	TRBV7-2	TRBD1	TRBJ2-1	15	CASSIRGFSYNEQFF	TGTGCCAGCAGCATCAGGGGGTTCTCCTACAATGAGCAGTTCTTC